One and the same sample provided the 9 T cell receptor beta chains below, sequenced in a study of OX40 agonist ivuxolimab in advanced cancers. This table comes from immunoSEQ multiplex PCR, and its TCRdb copy is limited to in-frame clones, with some not included. The sample shows just under 85,000 clones, roughly 84% of them seen only once. The input for sequencing was CD4+ or CD8+ T cells sorted from blood, taken in a trial of the OX40 agonist ivuxolimab. All receptors derive from an adult with an advanced solid tumor such as melanoma, head and neck, liver or kidney cancer.

The chain couples TRBV5-1 to TRBJ2-5; D uncertain. V shed 0 bases and J shed 5 bases, with 14 bases lying between them. Germline V lookup: CDR1 SGHRS, CDR2 YFSETQ. The CDR3 consists of 15 residues. CDR3 sequence: CASSLDLPGHETQYF. The CDR3 bases are TGCGCCAGCAGCTTGGACCTCCCCGGCCATGAGACCCAGTACTTC.

On this clone itself: Other DNA sequences of this sample code for an identical CDR3. The chain employs TRBV7-3 and TRBJ2-3, with TRBD1 as a possible D gene (5 bases). The CDR3 totals 12 residues. Trimming shortened V by 5 bases and J by 5 bases, and 8 bases separated the two germline ends. Germline CDR1 is SGHTA and CDR2 is FQGTGA. The DNA for the CDR3 is TGTGCCAGCAGCCTTACAGGAGATACGCAGTATTTT. Its translation: CASSLTGDTQYF.

With respect to this clone: The junction departs from germline at one end; a sequencing error may be responsible. The V and J genes are TRBV5-1 and TRBJ2-2; possibly TRBD1 for D (6 bases). CDR1 and CDR2 (germline): SGHRS, YFSETQ. This CDR3 is 15 amino acids long. The CDR3, as DNA: TGTGCCAGCAGCTTGGGCCAGGGGCTGGCCGGGGAGCTGTTTTTT. This translates into CASSLGQGLAGELFF.

V and J are TRBV5-6 and TRBJ2-3, with TRBD2 matching over 9 bases. The CDR3 consists of 16 residues. Unmatched junction bases numbered 3, after V lost 0 bases and J lost 1 base. Germline V CDR1 and CDR2: SGHDT, YYEEEE. The CDR3: CASSLVSSGGTDTQYF. The CDR3 DNA is TGTGCCAGCAGCTTGGTATCTAGCGGGGGCACAGATACGCAGTATTTT.

The table lists this clone with a count of one. V gene TRBV19 combines with J gene TRBJ1-5; D unresolved. The germline V gene encodes CDR1 LNHDA and CDR2 SQIVND (reference sequence). This CDR3 comprises 15 residues. Trimming took off 3 bases at V and 4 bases at J, with 13 bases between the two ends. The CDR3 protein is CASSIGQAANQPQHF. CDR3 nucleotides: TGTGCCAGTAGTATCGGCCAGGCCGCGAATCAGCCCCAGCATTTT. Full variable domain (remainder filled in from reference TRBV19 and TRBJ1-5): DGGITQSPKYLFRKEGQNVTLSCEQNLNHDAMYWYRQDPGQGLRLIYYSQIVNDFQKGDIAEGYSVSREKKESFPLTVTSAQKNPTAFYLCASSIGQAANQPQHFGDGTRLSIL.

The rearrangement uses TRBV6-5 and TRBJ1-5, with D perhaps TRBD1 (6 bases). The V end lost 5 bases, the J end lost 3 bases, and 11 bases lay between the germline ends. The CDR3 extends over 14 amino acids. The germline CDR1 and CDR2 sequences are MNHEY and SVGAGI. This CDR3 reads CASSDGQLNQPQHF. The CDR3 coding sequence is TGTGCCAGCAGTGACGGACAGCTCAATCAGCCCCAGCATTTT.

The chain links TRBV19 to TRBJ1-1; D gene ambiguous. From germline, CDR1 is LNHDA and CDR2 SQIVND (reference sequence). The germline V and J ends were trimmed by 4 bases and 1 base, with 7 bases remaining between them. This CDR3 comprises 13 residues. CDR3 coding DNA: TGTGCCAGTAGTACCACAAGGAACACTGAAGCTTTCTTT. Its translation: CASSTTRNTEAFF.

This CDR3 reads CASSPPYDLGLARRETQYF. The CDR3, as DNA: TGTGCCAGCTCACCGCCGTACGACCTGGGACTAGCGCGGAGGGAGACCCAGTACTTC. This rearrangement joins TRBV18 to TRBJ2-5, with TRBD2 matching over 10 bases. V gave up 3 bases and J gave up 5 bases; unmatched junction bases: 18. Germline assignment: CDR1 KGHSH and CDR2 LQKENI. This CDR3 region has 19 residues.

V gene TRBV5-1 combines with J gene TRBJ1-2; 7 bases align to TRBD1. The CDR3 extends over 15 amino acids. Per the germline V gene, CDR1 is SGHRS and CDR2 is YFSETQ. J lost 6 bases, V lost 3 bases, and 11 bases had no gene match. The CDR3 DNA reads TGCGCCAGCAGCTCCGTCCCACAGGGGTGGGATGGCTACACCTTC. This sequence encodes CASSSVPQGWDGYTF.